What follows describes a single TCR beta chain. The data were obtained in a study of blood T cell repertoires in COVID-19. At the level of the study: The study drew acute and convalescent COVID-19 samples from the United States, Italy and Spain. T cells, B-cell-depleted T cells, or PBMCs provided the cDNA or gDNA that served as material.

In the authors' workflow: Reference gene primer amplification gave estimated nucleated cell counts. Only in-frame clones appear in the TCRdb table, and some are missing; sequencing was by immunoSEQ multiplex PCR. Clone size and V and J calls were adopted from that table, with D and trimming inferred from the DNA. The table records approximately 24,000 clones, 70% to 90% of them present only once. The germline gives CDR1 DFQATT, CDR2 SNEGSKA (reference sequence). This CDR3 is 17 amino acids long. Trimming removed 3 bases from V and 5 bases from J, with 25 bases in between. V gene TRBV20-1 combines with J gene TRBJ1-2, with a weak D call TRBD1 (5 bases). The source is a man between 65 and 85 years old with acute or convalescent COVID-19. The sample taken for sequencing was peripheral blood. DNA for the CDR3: TGCAGTGCTAGTGTTGGGCGGGGCCTCTCGAGTAGGTATGGCTACACCTTC. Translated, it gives CSASVGRGLSSRYGYTF.